This TCR beta chain was observed in a study of blood T cell repertoires in COVID-19. Study in general: The origin of the acute and convalescent COVID-19 samples was the United States, Italy and Spain.

The Seattle patients, enrolled during active infection, were followed longitudinally. The CDR3 has 13 amino acids. Trimming shortened V by 5 bases and J by 2 bases, and 10 bases separated the two germline ends. Germline V gives CDR1 SGHVS, CDR2 FNYEAQ. Original processing notes: Reference gene primer amplification gave nucleated cell count estimates. Sequencing was performed with immunoSEQ multiplex PCR; in TCRdb, only in-frame clones are kept and a portion is missing. For V, J and clone size, that table is used; D and trimming come from the DNA. Found here are 180,000 or so clones, roughly 88% of them singletons; the top ten hold 6% to 7%.

This clonotype was sampled from a woman aged 35 to 49 with COVID-19, enrolled during active disease. V is TRBV7-6 and J is TRBJ2-7; D is possibly TRBD2 (6 bases). Sequencing used peripheral blood. The CDR3 region is CASSLGLAYEQYF. In nucleotides, the CDR3 is TGTGCCAGCAGCCTGGGACTGGCCTACGAGCAGTACTTC.